This T cell receptor beta chain is drawn from a study of CD8 T cells in ankylosing spondylitis (dated by TCRdb to about 2017). Regarding the complete study: The study set out to find disease-linked TCR variants by profiling T cell receptor beta repertoires in ankylosing spondylitis patients and healthy donors. The whole study cohort included 85 to 120 healthy donors and 25 ankylosing spondylitis patients. Peripheral blood was sampled, and synovial fluid was additionally collected from ankylosing spondylitis patients. What the research found in general, with its limitations: Significant enrichment of the disease-linked clones was reported in matched synovial fluid samples from ankylosing spondylitis patients. A TCR beta motif of about 8 highly homologous amino acid variants appeared characteristic of blood from ankylosing spondylitis patients. The disease-linked clones had a CD8+ phenotype and were found at relatively low frequencies in peripheral blood. Some motif variants were previously reported in synovial fluid and blood of reactive arthritis patients, suggesting common disease-initiation mechanisms.

The table lists this clonotype with many counts. The clone's antigen remains unknown. Base quality data are lacking; no much larger clone is found one base away. The sequencer was an Illumina HiSeq 2500. TCR beta libraries were prepared by quantitative 5'-RACE with molecular barcodes. As for how the authors treated the data: Disease-linked TCR variants were identified with a new computational method built on a probabilistic model of VDJ rearrangement. TCRdb reanalyzed the raw reads on its own, using fastp at Q25 for trimming and MiXCR for clone calling, and kept in-frame beta chains. Identical CDR3 protein sequences are pooled into one entry, listed with their most common genes and DNA. TCRdb, not the authors, supplied the V and J calls. This sample gives more than 250,000 distinct CDR3 sequences in total; approximately 8% of them show up just once. In total, the top ten clones hold 14% to 15% of the sample.

V is pruned by 5 bases and J by 4 bases, leaving 5 bases of the junction without a gene match. The CDR3, from cysteine to phenylalanine, totals 14 residues. Only the CDR3 portion is preserved as DNA: 42 bases, with reading frame beginning at the first base. The germline V gene (reference sequence) supplies CDR1 DFQATT and CDR2 SNEGSKA. The origin of this receptor is a male donor with ankylosing spondylitis. This receptor chain uses TRBV20-1 and TRBJ2-3; TRBD2 lines up with 11 middle nucleotides. The sequencing input was blood, either unsorted or a sorted T cell fraction (not recorded which). The DNA sequence reads TGCAGTGCTCTTCCGGGACTAGCGGCAGATACGCAGTATTTT. Translation gives CSALPGLAADTQYF.